This TCR beta chain was recorded in a study of blood T cell repertoires in COVID-19. Study as a whole: Sites in the United States, Italy and Spain provided acute and convalescent COVID-19 samples.

Repertoires were generated with immunoSEQ multiplex PCR, while TCRdb's copy carries only in-frame clones and drops some. Of about 240,000 clones listed, around 90% are singletons. CDR3 length: 15 amino acids. CDR1 MNHNY and CDR2 SVGAGI come from the germline V gene (reference sequence). V lost 1 base to trimming and J lost 0 bases, with 9 bases between them. The rearrangement links TRBV6-6 to TRBJ1-2; D is ambiguous. This receptor was taken from a woman aged 40 to 49 who had recovered from COVID-19. Sequences were obtained from peripheral blood. The CDR3 sequence: CASSYLEAANYGYTF. The CDR3 DNA reads TGTGCCAGCAGTTACTTGGAGGCAGCTAACTATGGCTACACCTTC.